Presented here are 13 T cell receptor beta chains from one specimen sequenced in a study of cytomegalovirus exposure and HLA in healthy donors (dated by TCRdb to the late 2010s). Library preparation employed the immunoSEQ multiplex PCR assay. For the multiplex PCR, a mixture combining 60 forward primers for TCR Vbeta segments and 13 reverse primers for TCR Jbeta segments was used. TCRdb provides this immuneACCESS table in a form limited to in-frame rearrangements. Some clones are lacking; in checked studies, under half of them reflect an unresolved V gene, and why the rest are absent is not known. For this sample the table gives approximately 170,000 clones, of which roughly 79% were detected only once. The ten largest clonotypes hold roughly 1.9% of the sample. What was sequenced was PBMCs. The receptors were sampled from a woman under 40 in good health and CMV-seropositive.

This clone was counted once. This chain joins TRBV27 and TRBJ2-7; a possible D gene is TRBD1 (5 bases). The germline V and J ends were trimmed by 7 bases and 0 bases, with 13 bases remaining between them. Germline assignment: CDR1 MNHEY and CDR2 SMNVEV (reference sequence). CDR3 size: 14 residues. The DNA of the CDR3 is TGTGCCAGCAAAAGCAGGGTTAGCTCCTACGAGCAGTACTTC. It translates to CASKSRVSSYEQYF.

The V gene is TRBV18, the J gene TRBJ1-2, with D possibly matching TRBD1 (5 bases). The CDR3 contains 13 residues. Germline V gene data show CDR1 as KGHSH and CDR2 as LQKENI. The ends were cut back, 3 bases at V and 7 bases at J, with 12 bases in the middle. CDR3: CASSPPQGSGYTF. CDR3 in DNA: TGTGCCAGCTCACCTCCTCAGGGATCTGGCTACACCTTC.

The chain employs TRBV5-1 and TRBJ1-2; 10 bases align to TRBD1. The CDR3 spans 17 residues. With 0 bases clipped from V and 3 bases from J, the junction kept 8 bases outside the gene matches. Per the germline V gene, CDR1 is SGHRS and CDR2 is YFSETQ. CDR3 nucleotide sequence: TGCGCCAGCAGCTTGGCTCGACCGGACAGGGGGGACTATGGCTACACCTTC. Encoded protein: CASSLARPDRGDYGYTF. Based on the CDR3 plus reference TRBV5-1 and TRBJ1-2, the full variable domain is KAGVTQTPRYLIKTRGQQVTLSCSPISGHRSVSWYQQTPGQGLQFLFEYFSETQRNKGNFPGRFSGRQFSNSRSEMNVSTLELGDSALYLCASSLARPDRGDYGYTFGSGTRLTVV.

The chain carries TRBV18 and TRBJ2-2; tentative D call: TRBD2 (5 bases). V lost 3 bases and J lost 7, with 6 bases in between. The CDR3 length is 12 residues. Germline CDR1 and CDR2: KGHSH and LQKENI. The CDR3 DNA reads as TGTGCCAGCTCACCTGACTACGGGGAGCTGTTTTTT. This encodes CASSPDYGELFF.

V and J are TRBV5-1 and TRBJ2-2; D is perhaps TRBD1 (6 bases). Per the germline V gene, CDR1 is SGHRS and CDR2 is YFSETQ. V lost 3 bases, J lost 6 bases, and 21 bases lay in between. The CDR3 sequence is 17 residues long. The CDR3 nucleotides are TGCGCCAGCAGCTCTCTGGGGGCCAGGGACCTGGCCGGGGAGCTGTTTTTT. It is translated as CASSSLGARDLAGELFF.

CDR3 loop: CASSLTGNQPQHF. The CDR3, as DNA: TGTGCCAGCAGTTTAACGGGCAATCAGCCCCAGCATTTT. This chain links TRBV27 with TRBJ1-5; no definite D call. This CDR3 has 13 amino acids. The ends were cut back, 2 bases at V and 2 bases at J, with 4 bases in the middle. CDR1 is MNHEY, CDR2 SMNVEV, per germline (reference sequence).

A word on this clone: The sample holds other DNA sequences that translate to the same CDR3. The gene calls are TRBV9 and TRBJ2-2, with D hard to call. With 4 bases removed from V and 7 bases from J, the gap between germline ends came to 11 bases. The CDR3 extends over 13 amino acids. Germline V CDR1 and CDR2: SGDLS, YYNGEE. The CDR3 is CASSLSVNGELFF. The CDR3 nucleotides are TGTGCCAGCAGCCTCAGCGTGAACGGGGAGCTGTTTTTT.

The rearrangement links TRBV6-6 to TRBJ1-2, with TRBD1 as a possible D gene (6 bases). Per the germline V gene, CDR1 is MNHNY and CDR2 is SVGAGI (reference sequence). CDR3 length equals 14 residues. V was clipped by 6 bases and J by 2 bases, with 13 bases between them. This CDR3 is CASRPWTENYGYTF. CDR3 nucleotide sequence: TGTGCCAGCAGACCTTGGACAGAGAACTATGGCTACACCTTC.

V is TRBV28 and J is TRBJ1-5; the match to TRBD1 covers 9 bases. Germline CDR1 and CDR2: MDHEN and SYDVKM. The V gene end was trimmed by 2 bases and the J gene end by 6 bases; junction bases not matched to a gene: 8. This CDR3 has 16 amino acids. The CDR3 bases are TGTGCCAGCAGTTTACCCCACGGGACAGGGAGTCAGCCCCAGCATTTT. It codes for CASSLPHGTGSQPQHF. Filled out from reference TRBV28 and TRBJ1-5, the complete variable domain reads DVKVTQSSRYLVKRTGEKVFLECVQDMDHENMFWYRQDPGLGLRLIYFSYDVKMKEKGDIPEGYSVSREKKERFSLILESASTNQTSMYLCASSLPHGTGSQPQHFGDGTRLSIL.

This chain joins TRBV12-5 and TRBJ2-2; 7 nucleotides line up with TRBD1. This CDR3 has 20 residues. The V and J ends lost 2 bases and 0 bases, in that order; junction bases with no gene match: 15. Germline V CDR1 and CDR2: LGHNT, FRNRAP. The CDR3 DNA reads TGTGCTAGTGGTTTGCACCTGGTAGGGGGACAGCCACCGAACACCGGGGAGCTGTTTTTT. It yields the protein CASGLHLVGGQPPNTGELFF.

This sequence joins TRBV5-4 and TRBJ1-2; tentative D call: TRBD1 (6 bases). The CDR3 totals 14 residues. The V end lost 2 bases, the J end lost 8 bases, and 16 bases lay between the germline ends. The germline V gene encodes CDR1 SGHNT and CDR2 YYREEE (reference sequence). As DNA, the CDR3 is TGTGCCAGCAGCTTCGAGCCAGGGAGGGGGGGCTACACCTTC. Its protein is CASSFEPGRGGYTF.

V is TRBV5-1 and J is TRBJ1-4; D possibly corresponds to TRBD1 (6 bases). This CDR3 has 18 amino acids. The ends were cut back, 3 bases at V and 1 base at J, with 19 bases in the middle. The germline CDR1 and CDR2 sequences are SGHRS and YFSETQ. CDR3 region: CASSWKSQVQGTNEKLFF. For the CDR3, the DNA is TGCGCCAGCAGCTGGAAGAGTCAAGTACAGGGAACTAATGAAAAACTGTTTTTT.

The CDR3 sequence is CASSYGRGRGEAFF. The CDR3 DNA reads TGTGCCAGCAGTTACGGGCGGGGACGCGGTGAAGCTTTCTTT. The rearrangement joins TRBV6-6 to TRBJ1-1; maybe TRBD1 (5 bases). Trimming pared 2 bases from V and 7 bases from J, leaving 14 bases between. This CDR3 contains 14 residues. Germline CDR1 is MNHNY and CDR2 is SVGAGI (reference sequence).